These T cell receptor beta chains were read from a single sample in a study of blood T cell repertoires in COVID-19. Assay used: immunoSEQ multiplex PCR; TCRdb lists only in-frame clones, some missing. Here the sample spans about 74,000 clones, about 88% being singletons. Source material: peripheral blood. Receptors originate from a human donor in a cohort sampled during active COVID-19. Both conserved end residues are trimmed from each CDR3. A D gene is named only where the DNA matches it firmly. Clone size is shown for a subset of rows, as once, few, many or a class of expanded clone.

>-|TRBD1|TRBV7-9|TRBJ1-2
ASSFLQGADYGYT
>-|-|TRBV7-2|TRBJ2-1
ASSLAGESYNEQF
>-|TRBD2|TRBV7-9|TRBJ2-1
ASSSPTSGRGNEQF
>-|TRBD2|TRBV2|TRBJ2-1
ASKSLAGELNEQF
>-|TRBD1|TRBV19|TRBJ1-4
ASTGTGLLPVNEKLF
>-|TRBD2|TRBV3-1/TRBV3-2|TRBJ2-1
ASSQGTSGSINF
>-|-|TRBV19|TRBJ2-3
ASSSLRATDTQY
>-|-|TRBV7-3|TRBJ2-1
ASSLSPGDEQF
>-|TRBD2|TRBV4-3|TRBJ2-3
ASSQDQGSGPDTQY
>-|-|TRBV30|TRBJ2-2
AGRAGELF
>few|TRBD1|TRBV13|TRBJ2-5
ASSSGGTGSYQTQY
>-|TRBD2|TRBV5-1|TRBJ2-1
ASSSGLAGVNEQF
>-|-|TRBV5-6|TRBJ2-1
ASSPGRREF
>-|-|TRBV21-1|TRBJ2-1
ASSPSKKSSYNEQF
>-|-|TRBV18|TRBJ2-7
ASSPSARAGGNYEQY
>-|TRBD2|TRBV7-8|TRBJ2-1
ASSSSRSGRNYNEQF
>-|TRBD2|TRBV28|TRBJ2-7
ASSYGLAGGIEQY
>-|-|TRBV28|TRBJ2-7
ASETGHNYEQY
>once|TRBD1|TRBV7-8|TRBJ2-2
ASILGQGITGELF
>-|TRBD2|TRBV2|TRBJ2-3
ARGLAGGYTDTQY
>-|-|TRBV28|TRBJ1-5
ASSSGGQPQH
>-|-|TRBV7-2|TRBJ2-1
ASSLALDWEQF
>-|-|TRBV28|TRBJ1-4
ASSPTQAIQKLF
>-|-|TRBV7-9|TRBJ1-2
ASSLEGVGYGYT
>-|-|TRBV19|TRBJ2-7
ASSIRQGGYEQY
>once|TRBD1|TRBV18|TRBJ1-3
ASSPEDRSGNTIY
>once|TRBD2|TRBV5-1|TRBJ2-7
ASSSSSGRFYEQY
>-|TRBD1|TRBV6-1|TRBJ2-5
ASSEDRHDFETQY
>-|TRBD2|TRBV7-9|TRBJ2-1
ASSLEGLAWNEQF
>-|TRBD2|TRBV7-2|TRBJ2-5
ASSMGLAGETQY
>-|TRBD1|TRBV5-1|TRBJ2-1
ASSLPGTGYNEQF
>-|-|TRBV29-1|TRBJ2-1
STGTVRGYNEQF
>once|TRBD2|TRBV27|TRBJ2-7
ASSLSRWAGGDYEQY
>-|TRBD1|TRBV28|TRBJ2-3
ASRRTGGTDTQY
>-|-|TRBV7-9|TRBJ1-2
ASSLGWGHGYT
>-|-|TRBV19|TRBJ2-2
ASQKQGGTGELF
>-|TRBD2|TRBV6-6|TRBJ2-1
ASSRTKGEGPSTNEQF
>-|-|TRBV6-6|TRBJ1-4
AITGQMGEKLF
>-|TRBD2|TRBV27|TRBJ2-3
ASSFAGGTLGTQY
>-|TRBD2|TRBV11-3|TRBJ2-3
ASSLTSGVTDTQY
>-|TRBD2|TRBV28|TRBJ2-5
ASQSLAGGQETQY
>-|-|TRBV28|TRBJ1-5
ASRTAGRVDQPQH
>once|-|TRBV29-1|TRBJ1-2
SVGPGTGNYGYT
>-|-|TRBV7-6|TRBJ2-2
ASSLEQQGHTGELF
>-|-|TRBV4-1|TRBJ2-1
ASSQDRVLLSLSSYNEQF
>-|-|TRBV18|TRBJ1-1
ASSDRNTEAF
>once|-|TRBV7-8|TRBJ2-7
ASSPLSYEQY
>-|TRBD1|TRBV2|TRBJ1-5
ASSDRGENQPQH
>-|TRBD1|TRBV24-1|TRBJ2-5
ATSETRTGRETQY
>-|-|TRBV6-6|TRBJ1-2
AQSDGRRGGYT
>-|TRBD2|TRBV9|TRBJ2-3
ASSPTGGRASTDTQY
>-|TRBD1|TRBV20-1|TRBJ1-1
SASGQGASTEAF